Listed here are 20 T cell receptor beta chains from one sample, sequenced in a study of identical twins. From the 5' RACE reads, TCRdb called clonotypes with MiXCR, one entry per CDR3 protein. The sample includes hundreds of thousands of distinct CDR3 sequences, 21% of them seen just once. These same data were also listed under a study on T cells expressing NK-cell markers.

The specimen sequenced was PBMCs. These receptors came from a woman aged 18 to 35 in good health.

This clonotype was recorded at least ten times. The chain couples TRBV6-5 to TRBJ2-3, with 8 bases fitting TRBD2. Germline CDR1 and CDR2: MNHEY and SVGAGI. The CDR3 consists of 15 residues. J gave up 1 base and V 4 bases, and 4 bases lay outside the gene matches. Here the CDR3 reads CASSSGGAGTDTQYF. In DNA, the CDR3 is TGTGCCAGCAGTTCCGGGGGGGCCGGCACAGATACGCAGTATTTT.

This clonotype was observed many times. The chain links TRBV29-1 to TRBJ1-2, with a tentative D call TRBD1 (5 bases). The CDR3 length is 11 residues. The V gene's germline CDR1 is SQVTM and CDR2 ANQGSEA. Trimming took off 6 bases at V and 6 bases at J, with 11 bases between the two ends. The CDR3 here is CSVLGGNGYTF. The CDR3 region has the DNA TGCAGCGTCCTTGGGGGAAATGGCTACACCTTC.

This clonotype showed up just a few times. The CDR3 nucleotides read TGTGCCAGCAGCCCCCTTCCGGGACAGGTCATCAATGAGCAGTTCTTC. This codes for CASSPLPGQVINEQFF. J is TRBJ2-1 and V is TRBV12-3 or TRBV12-4, with 8 nucleotides matching TRBD1. Unmatched junction bases numbered 13, after V lost 6 bases and J lost 6 bases. The CDR3 is 16 amino acids.

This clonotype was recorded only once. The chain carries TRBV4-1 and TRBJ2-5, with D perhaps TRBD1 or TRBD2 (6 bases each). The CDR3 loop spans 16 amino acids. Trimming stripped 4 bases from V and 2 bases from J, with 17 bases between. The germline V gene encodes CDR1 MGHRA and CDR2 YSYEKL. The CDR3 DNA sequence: TGCGCCAGCAGCCCCCGAAGGGGGGTCCGGCAAGAGACCCAGTACTTC. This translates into CASSPRRGVRQETQYF.

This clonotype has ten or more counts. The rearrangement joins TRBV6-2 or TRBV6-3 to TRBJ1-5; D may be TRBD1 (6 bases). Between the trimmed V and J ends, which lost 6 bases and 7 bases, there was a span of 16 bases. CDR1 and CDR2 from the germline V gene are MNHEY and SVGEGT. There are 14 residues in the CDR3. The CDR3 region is CASRPYSGEQPQHF. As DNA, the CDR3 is TGTGCCAGCAGGCCATACTCAGGGGAACAGCCCCAGCATTTT.

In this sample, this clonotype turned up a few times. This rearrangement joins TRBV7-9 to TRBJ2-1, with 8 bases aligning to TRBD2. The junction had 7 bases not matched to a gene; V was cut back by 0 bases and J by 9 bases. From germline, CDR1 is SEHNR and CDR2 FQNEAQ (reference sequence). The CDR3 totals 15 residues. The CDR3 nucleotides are TGTGCCAGCAGCTTAGCGCTACGGGAGGGACTTGAGCAGTTCTTC. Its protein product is CASSLALREGLEQFF.

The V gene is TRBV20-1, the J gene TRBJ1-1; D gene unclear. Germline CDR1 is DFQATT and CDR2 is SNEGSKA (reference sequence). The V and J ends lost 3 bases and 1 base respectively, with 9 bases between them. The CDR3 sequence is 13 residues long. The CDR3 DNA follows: TGCAGTGCTAGTGGAGACGGGAACACTGAAGCTTTCTTT. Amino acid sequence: CSASGDGNTEAFF.

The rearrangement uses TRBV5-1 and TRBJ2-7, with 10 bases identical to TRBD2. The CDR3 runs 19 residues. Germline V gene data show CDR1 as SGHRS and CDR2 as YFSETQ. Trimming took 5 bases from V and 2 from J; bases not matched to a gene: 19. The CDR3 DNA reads TGCGCCAGCAGAGTTGGGCCAGCGGGGGGGTTCGACCGAACCTACGAGCAGTACTTC. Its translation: CASRVGPAGGFDRTYEQYF.

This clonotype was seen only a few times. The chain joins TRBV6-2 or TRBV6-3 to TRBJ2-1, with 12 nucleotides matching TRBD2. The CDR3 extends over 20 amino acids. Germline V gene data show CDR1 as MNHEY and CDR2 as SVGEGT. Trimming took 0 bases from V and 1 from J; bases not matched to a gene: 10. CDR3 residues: CASSYSLASGGVKSYNEQFF. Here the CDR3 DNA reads TGTGCCAGCAGTTACTCGTTGGCTAGCGGGGGGGTTAAGTCCTACAATGAGCAGTTCTTC.

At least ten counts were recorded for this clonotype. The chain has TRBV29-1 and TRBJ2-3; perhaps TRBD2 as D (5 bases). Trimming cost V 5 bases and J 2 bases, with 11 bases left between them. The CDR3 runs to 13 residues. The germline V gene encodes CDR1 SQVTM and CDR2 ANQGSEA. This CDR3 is CSVQTLDTDTQYF. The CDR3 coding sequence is TGCAGCGTTCAGACACTAGACACAGATACGCAGTATTTT.

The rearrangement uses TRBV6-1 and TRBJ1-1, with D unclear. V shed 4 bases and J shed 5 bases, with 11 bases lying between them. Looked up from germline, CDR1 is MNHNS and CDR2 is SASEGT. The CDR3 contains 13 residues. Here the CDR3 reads CASSAVVPTEAFF. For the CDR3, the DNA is TGTGCCAGCAGTGCCGTAGTACCTACTGAAGCTTTCTTT.

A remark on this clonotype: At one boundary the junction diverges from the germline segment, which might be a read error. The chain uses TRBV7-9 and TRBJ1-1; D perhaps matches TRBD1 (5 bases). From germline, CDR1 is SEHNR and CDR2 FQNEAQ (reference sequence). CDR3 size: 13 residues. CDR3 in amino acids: CASSLDRNPEAFF. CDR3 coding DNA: TGTGCCAGCAGCTTAGACAGGAACCCTGAAGCTTTCTTT.

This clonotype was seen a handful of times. The CDR3 loop is CATSRETSGANVLTF. The CDR3 DNA sequence: TGTGCCACCAGCAGAGAAACCTCTGGGGCCAACGTCCTGACTTTC. This chain joins TRBV15 and TRBJ2-6; D call uncertain. Trimming removed 0 bases from V and 0 bases from J, with 3 bases in between. CDR1 and CDR2 (germline): LNHNV, YYDKDF (reference sequence). This CDR3 has 15 amino acids. The full variable domain, its missing parts supplied by reference TRBV15 and TRBJ2-6, is DAMVIQNPRYQVTQFGKPVTLSCSQTLNHNVMYWYQQKSSQAPKLLFHYYDKDFNNEADTPDNFQSRRPNTSFCFLDIRSPGLGDTAMYLCATSRETSGANVLTFGAGSRLTVL.

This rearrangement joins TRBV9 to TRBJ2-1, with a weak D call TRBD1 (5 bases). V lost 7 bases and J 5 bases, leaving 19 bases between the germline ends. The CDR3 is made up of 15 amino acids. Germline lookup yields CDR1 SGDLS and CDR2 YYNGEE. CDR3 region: CASGKGVTLDNEQFF. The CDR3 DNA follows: TGTGCCAGCGGTAAAGGGGTGACTCTAGACAATGAGCAGTTCTTC.

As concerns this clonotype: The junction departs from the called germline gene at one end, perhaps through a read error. The CDR3 bases are TGCAGTGCTAGTCCCCCCCGGGAGGGCTCCCACGAGCAGTACTTC. As protein: CSASPPREGSHEQYF. The V call is TRBV20-1, the J call TRBJ2-7; 8 nucleotides line up with TRBD2. The CDR3 is 15 amino acids. Germline CDR1 reads DFQATT; CDR2 reads SNEGSKA (reference sequence).

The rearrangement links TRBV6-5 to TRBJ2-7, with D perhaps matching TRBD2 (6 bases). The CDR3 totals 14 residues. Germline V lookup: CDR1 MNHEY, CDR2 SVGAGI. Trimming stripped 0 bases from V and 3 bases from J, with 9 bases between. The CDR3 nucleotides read TGTGCCAGCAGTTACTCGACTAGTCTCTACGAGCAGTACTTC. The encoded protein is CASSYSTSLYEQYF.

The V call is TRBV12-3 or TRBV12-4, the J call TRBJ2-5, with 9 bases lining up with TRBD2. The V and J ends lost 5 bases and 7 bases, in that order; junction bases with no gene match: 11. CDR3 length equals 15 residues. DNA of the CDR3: TGTGCCAGCAGTCACGAAGGACTAGCGACGGTGACCCAGTACTTC. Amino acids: CASSHEGLATVTQYF.

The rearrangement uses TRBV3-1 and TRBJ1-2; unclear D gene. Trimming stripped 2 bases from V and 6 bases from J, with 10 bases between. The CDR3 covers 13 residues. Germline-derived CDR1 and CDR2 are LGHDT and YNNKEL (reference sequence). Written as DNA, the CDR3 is TGTGCCAGCAGCCAAAATGGGGAAAATGGCTACACCTTC. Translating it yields CASSQNGENGYTF.

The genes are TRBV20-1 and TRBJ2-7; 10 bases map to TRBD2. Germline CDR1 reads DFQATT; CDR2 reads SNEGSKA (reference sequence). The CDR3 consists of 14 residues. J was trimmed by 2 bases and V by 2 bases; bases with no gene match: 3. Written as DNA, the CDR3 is TGCAGTGCTAGAACCGGGACTAGCGCCTACGAGCAGTACTTC. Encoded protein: CSARTGTSAYEQYF.

CDR3 DNA: TGTGCCAGCAGCCCGAGGGACAGCGGAGCCTATAATTCACCCCTCCACTTT. As protein: CASSPRDSGAYNSPLHF. V is TRBV9 and J is TRBJ1-6; 7 bases align to TRBD1. The CDR3 loop spans 17 amino acids. J gave up 2 bases and V 4 bases, and 9 bases lay outside the gene matches. Germline V CDR1 and CDR2: SGDLS, YYNGEE. Full variable domain (remainder filled in from reference TRBV9 and TRBJ1-6): DSGVTQTPKHLITATGQRVTLRCSPRSGDLSVYWYQQSLDQGLQFLIQYYNGEERAKGNILERFSAQQFPDLHSELNLSSLELGDSALYFCASSPRDSGAYNSPLHFGNGTRLTVT.